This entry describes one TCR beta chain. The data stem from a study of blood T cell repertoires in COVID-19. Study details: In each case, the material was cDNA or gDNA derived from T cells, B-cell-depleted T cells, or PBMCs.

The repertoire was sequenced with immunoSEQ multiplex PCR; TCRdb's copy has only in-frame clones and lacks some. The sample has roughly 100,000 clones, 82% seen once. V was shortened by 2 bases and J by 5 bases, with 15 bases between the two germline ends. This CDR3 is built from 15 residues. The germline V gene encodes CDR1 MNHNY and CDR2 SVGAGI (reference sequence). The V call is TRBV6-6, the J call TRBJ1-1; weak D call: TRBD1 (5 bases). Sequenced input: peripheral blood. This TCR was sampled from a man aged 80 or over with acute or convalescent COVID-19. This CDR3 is CASSYLVRQGTEAFF. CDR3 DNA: TGTGCCAGCAGTTACCTCGTACGGCAGGGAACTGAAGCTTTCTTT.